One T cell receptor (beta chain) is described in this entry. Its antigen is unidentified. The junction departs from the called germline gene at one end, perhaps through a read error. Researchers ran the PCR with 60 Vbeta and 13 Jbeta primers. Assay: immunoSEQ multiplex PCR; the TCRdb copy retains only in-frame clones and omits some. Among some 150,000 clones, 75% to 85% were seen once, and the ten largest hold 1.8%. CDR1 SEHNR and CDR2 FQNEAQ come from the germline V gene (reference sequence). The CDR3 consists of 14 residues. These data originate in a study of cytomegalovirus exposure and HLA in healthy donors. For the study at large: Earlier, 150 million to 200 million T cells were analyzed, and around 100 million unique TCR beta sequences were found among them.

Overall study findings and caveats: Roughly even sequencing depth across donors was the assumption behind the presence/absence analyses. In vitro testing confirmed a few CMV-associated chains as specific for CMV antigens.

The receptor was derived from a female donor in good health and CMV-seropositive. Material: PBMCs. This chain links TRBV7-9 with TRBJ1-4, with 10 bases fitting TRBD1. CDR3 sequence (DNA): TGTTCCAGCAGCTCGGGACAGGGGTTTGAAAAACTGTTTTTT. Its protein product is CSSSSGQGFEKLFF.